This T cell receptor beta chain was observed in a study of blood T cell repertoires in COVID-19. About the study: Sources were T cells, B-cell-depleted T cells, or PBMCs; the material itself was cDNA or gDNA.

This CDR3 spans 15 amino acids. Germline assignment: CDR1 MDHEN and CDR2 SYDVKM. Trimming pared 1 base from V and 0 bases from J, leaving 9 bases between. Profiled with immunoSEQ multiplex PCR; TCRdb holds only in-frame clones, not every one. The sample consists of around 60,000 clones, roughly 80% of them appearing once. This chain uses TRBV28 with TRBJ1-2, with unresolved D. The sample comprised peripheral blood. The clonotype comes from a man aged 55 to 70 with COVID-19, enrolled during active disease. The CDR3 nucleotides are TGTGCCAGCAGTTTATCGCAGGATGCTAACTATGGCTACACCTTC. Translation: CASSLSQDANYGYTF.